The clone carrying this TCR beta chain was detected only once. Antigen unknown. Naive CD8 cells lacked CD45RO and underwent positive selection for CCR7, leaving out terminally differentiated effector memory CD45RA+ cells. The data stem from a study of shared clonotypes between healthy human individuals. An even split of each subset's genomic DNA across several immunoSEQ plates was performed. The data were produced by immunoSEQ multiplex PCR, yet TCRdb's version contains in-frame clones alone and is incomplete. The sample yields fewer than 700,000 clones, approximately 95% seen once. Regarding the study as a whole: Sharing across four donors was highest in naive CD4 (roughly 5%) and lowest in memory CD8 (roughly 0.4%). Clonotypes which were not shared had lower generation probabilities than clonotypes that all four donors shared. Genetic and exposure-history diversity was limited by the small donor number.

There are 15 residues in the CDR3. Trimming left V 1 base short and J 6 bases short, with 13 bases between. Germline CDR1 and CDR2: MGHRA and YSYEKL. This sequence was found in a woman in her 30s in good health. Sequencing was performed on naive CD8+ T cells sorted from blood. The J gene is TRBJ1-5, the V gene TRBV4-1, with D unclear. The CDR3 region has the DNA TGCGCCAGCAGCCAAGGATTAGGGAGCGGTCAGCCCCAGCATTTT. Amino acid sequence: CASSQGLGSGQPQHF.